The text below deals with one T cell receptor (beta chain). The antigen remains unidentified. The sample contains more than one DNA sequence encoding this CDR3. These data are taken from a study of beta chain features in type 1 diabetes. Sorted populations all had greater than 95% purity. Isolated RNA was reverse transcribed in full, so expressed TCRB transcripts were sequenced. Here immunoSEQ multiplex PCR was the method, and the copy in TCRdb shows in-frame clones only, minus some. The sample has about 660,000 clones, around 15% seen once. Findings and caveats of the study: Sequencing from cDNA could over-represent high-TCR-expressing cells. There was a moderate but significant shortening of TCRB CDR3s in all four CD4+ subsets of Type 1 diabetes patients.

The specimen sequenced was naive CD4+ T cells from blood. The TCR was taken from a man younger than 35 with type 1 diabetes.

The CDR3, as DNA: TGTGCCTGGTCCCCGGGACTAGCGGGGGAGACCCAGTACTTC. This encodes CAWSPGLAGETQYF. The rearrangement joins TRBV30 to TRBJ2-5; the match to TRBD2 covers 13 bases. Germline assignment: CDR1 GTSNPN and CDR2 SVGIG (reference sequence). CDR3 size: 14 residues. The J segment lost 5 bases and the V segment lost 5 bases, leaving 5 bases of the junction unmatched.